Following are 10 T cell receptor beta chains from one sample sequenced in a study of PD-1 blockade in mismatch repair-deficient tumors. Some clones are missing from TCRdb's copy, which holds only in-frame ones; the method was immunoSEQ multiplex PCR. The sample carries roughly 37,000 clones, approximately 88% recorded once. Here the sequenced sample was PBMCs, taken roughly 40 weeks after starting pembrolizumab. These receptors were obtained from an adult with mismatch repair-deficient cancer.

This chain links TRBV7-9 with TRBJ2-5, with 9 bases matching TRBD1. Germline-derived CDR1 and CDR2 are SEHNR and FQNEAQ (reference sequence). The V and J ends lost 5 bases and 1 base, in that order; junction bases with no gene match: 5. The CDR3 contains 15 residues. This CDR3 reads CASSPKQGAQETQYF. The CDR3 DNA sequence: TGTGCCAGCAGCCCCAAACAGGGGGCCCAAGAGACCCAGTACTTC.

The chain carries TRBV9 and TRBJ2-1; 9 nucleotides line up with TRBD2. CDR1 SGDLS and CDR2 YYNGEE come from the germline V gene. With 4 bases clipped from V and 2 bases from J, the junction kept 7 bases outside the gene matches. CDR3 length: 16 amino acids. The DNA for the CDR3 is TGTGCCAGCAGCTCCGGGGGCGGGAGGGCCTACAATGAGCAGTTCTTC. Its translation is CASSSGGGRAYNEQFF.

V gene TRBV6-6 combines with J gene TRBJ2-7; 8 bases map to TRBD2. Trimming at V came to 6 bases and at J to 0 bases, leaving 4 bases not matched to a gene. Germline values: CDR1 MNHNY, CDR2 SVGAGI (reference sequence). CDR3 length: 14 amino acids. CDR3 residues: CASSPGGNSYEQYF. CDR3 coding DNA: TGTGCCAGCAGCCCGGGAGGGAACTCCTACGAGCAGTACTTC.

CDR3 bases: TGTGCCAGCAGCCCACTAGCGGGCCAAAACATTCAGTACTTC. Translated: CASSPLAGQNIQYF. V gene TRBV11-3 combines with J gene TRBJ2-4; TRBD2 matches 9 bases. Germline CDR1 SGHNT, CDR2 YENEEA. The CDR3 totals 14 residues. The trim removed 5 bases at V and 5 bases at J, leaving 4 bases unmatched.

The genes are TRBV4-1 and TRBJ2-7; TRBD2 aligns across 11 bases. Trimming took 0 bases from V and 6 from J; bases not matched to a gene: 16. The CDR3 sequence is 19 residues long. The germline V gene has CDR1 MGHRA and CDR2 YSYEKL. The CDR3 protein is CASSQDRQRNLAGGPEQYF. In nucleotides, the CDR3 is TGCGCCAGCAGCCAAGATCGACAGCGGAACCTAGCGGGAGGACCCGAGCAGTACTTC.

The rearrangement joins TRBV28 to TRBJ1-2; possible D gene TRBD1, 6 bases. The V end was cut by 3 bases, the J end by 14 bases, with 22 bases between. This CDR3 is built from 14 residues. From germline, CDR1 is MDHEN and CDR2 SYDVKM. The CDR3 reads CASSFAGGLWLGTF. In nucleotides, the CDR3 is TGTGCCAGCAGTTTTGCGGGGGGCCTATGGCTGGGGACCTTC.

The V call is TRBV27, the J call TRBJ2-5; the D is unclear. Germline values: CDR1 MNHEY, CDR2 SMNVEV (reference sequence). The CDR3 is 12 residues long. Trimming removed 8 bases from V and 2 bases from J, with 9 bases in between. Here the CDR3 DNA reads TGTGCCAGCGGATCACAGCAAGAGACCCAGTACTTC. Residues: CASGSQQETQYF.

The chain employs TRBV5-4 and TRBJ2-2; 10 nucleotides agree with TRBD1. The germline V gene has CDR1 SGHNT and CDR2 YYREEE (reference sequence). The junction had 7 bases not matched to a gene; V was cut back by 4 bases and J by 4 bases. The CDR3 has 16 residues. CDR3 residues: CASSNTDRGRTGELFF. CDR3 nucleotide sequence: TGTGCCAGCAGCAATACCGACAGGGGGCGCACCGGGGAGCTGTTTTTT.

This clone was observed a handful of times. The V call is TRBV11-3, the J call TRBJ2-7; a possible D gene is TRBD1 (5 bases). Trimming removed 3 bases at V and 5 bases at J, with 14 bases between. The CDR3 has 14 residues. Germline lookup yields CDR1 SGHNT and CDR2 YENEEA. CDR3 bases: TGTGCCAGCAGCTTTCCGCAGGGTGTCAACGAGCAGTACTTC. Protein product: CASSFPQGVNEQYF.

About this clone itself: One end of the junction is discordant with germline, which a read error may explain. J is TRBJ2-7 and V is TRBV6-1, with 7 bases matching TRBD2. CDR1 is MNHNS, CDR2 SASEGT, per germline. The CDR3 runs to 11 residues. The CDR3 spells CASSERREGNF. CDR3 sequence (DNA): TGTGCCAGCAGTGAAAGGAGGGAGGGAAACTTC.